This T cell receptor beta chain was captured in a study of CD8+ T cells in alopecia areata. RNA, once extracted, was reverse transcribed into cDNA for use as the sequencing template. Using immunoSEQ multiplex PCR, the repertoire was profiled, and TCRdb retains in-frame clones only, with some absent. The profile shows about 200,000 clones, roughly three fifths of them singletons. Study results and caveats: Clonality was higher in lesional than normal scalp, especially in alopecia totalis/universalis.

Remarks on this clone: Its target is not known.

The CDR3 contains 17 residues. The ends were cut back, 3 bases at V and 7 bases at J, with 22 bases in the middle. Germline V gene sequence: CDR1 LNHNV, CDR2 YYDKDF (reference sequence). Sequencing used CD8+ T cells sorted from blood. The chain is built from TRBV15 and TRBJ2-4, with D maybe TRBD1 (6 bases). The receptor's source is a human donor in good health. This chain's CDR3 is CATSSTRETGRENIQYF. The CDR3, as DNA: TGTGCCACCAGCAGCACCAGGGAAACAGGGCGCGAGAACATTCAGTACTTC.